This is a list of T cell receptor beta chains from one sample in a study of Ad26.COV2.S vaccination and SARS-CoV-2 variants. Profiled with immunoSEQ multiplex PCR; TCRdb holds only in-frame clones, not every one. The sample gives roughly 320,000 clones, around 85% of which show up once; 2% to 2.5% is in the top ten. The sample here was peripheral blood, taken in a trial of Ad26.COV2.S vaccine versus placebo. The origin of the receptors is a person between 18 and 65 years old who received the Ad26.COV2.S COVID-19 vaccine or a placebo. The CDR3 runs from the conserved cysteine through the conserved F or W. Fields, in order: D gene, V gene, J gene, clone size, CDR3 DNA, CDR3 protein. D genes are given only for firm matches. Size is stated for part of the rows, as once, few or many counts, or as a class when the clone is expanded.

>-|TRBV15|TRBJ2-7|-
TGTGCCACCAGCAGCTTCGACAGATACGAGCAGTACTTC
CATSSFDRYEQYF
>TRBD1|TRBV28|TRBJ1-6|-
TGTGCCAGCGGCCTCGACAGGGAAGATTCACCCCTCCACTTT
CASGLDREDSPLHF
>TRBD2|TRBV27|TRBJ2-7|-
TGTGCCCGCCCCTGGGGGGGTTTCTCCTACGAGCAGTACTTC
CARPWGGFSYEQYF
>TRBD1|TRBV19|TRBJ1-2|-
TGTGCCAGTAGTATGGGACAGGGGGCTTCTTATGGCTACACCTTC
CASSMGQGASYGYTF
>-|TRBV6-5|TRBJ2-2|-
TGTGCCAGCCACGAAACCACGGGGGAGCTGTTTTTT
CASHETTGELFF
>TRBD2|TRBV2|TRBJ2-2|-
TGTGCCAGCAGTGAACTGAGCGGGGGGGCCGGGGAGCTGTTTTTT
CASSELSGGAGELFF
>-|TRBV28|TRBJ1-2|-
TGTGCCAGCAGTTTAACTGGTTTATCCTATTATAACTATGGCTACACCTTC
CASSLTGLSYYNYGYTF
>-|TRBV27|TRBJ2-7|-
TGTGCCAGCAGTTTAGGGGGCGGCAGGGTTGCCTACGAGCAGTACTTC
CASSLGGGRVAYEQYF
>-|TRBV2|TRBJ2-1|once
TGTGCCAGCAGCCTAGGGGGCAATGAGCAGTTCTTC
CASSLGGNEQFF
>-|TRBV18|TRBJ2-2|-
TGTGCCAGCTCACCTTTAGGGTCTACCGGGGAGCTGTTTTTT
CASSPLGSTGELFF
>-|TRBV5-1|TRBJ1-1|-
TGCGCCAGCAGCTTGCTTCGGAACACTGAAGCTTTCTTT
CASSLLRNTEAFF
>-|TRBV3-1/TRBV3-2|TRBJ2-5|-
TGTGCCAGCAGCTCCCGACCATTGCAGTGGGAGACCCAGTACTTC
CASSSRPLQWETQYF
>-|TRBV6-2/TRBV6-3|TRBJ2-6|few
TGTGCCAGCAGTAATCGGGACTCTGGGGCCAACGTCCTGACTTTC
CASSNRDSGANVLTF
>-|TRBV9|TRBJ2-3|once
TGTGCCAGCAGCGTAGACAGCGGGTTTAGCACAGATACGCAGTATTTT
CASSVDSGFSTDTQYF
>-|TRBV7-8|TRBJ1-4|-
TGTGCCAGCAGCTCCGCCGGGGGAACTAATGAAAAACTGTTTTTT
CASSSAGGTNEKLFF
>-|TRBV7-9|TRBJ2-1|-
TGTGCCAGCAGCTCGATAGTATACCATGAGCAGTTCTTC
CASSSIVYHEQFF
>TRBD1|TRBV19|TRBJ1-6|-
TGTGCCAGTAGTAAGGACAGGGGGTTTTATAATTCACCCCTCCACTTT
CASSKDRGFYNSPLHF
>-|TRBV6-4|TRBJ2-7|-
TGTGCCAGCAGTGACGACTTAGGGCAGGAGACCTACGAGCAGTACTTC
CASSDDLGQETYEQYF
>TRBD2|TRBV7-2|TRBJ2-5|-
TGTGCCAGCACCCTAAGCGGGGGGGCCGGAGAGACCCAGTACTTC
CASTLSGGAGETQYF
>-|TRBV28|TRBJ2-7|-
TGTGCCAGCAGTTGGGGAGCCTACGAGCAGTACTTC
CASSWGAYEQYF
>-|TRBV6-5|TRBJ2-7|once
TGTGCCAGCAGTTACGGTCAGGTATCCTACGAGCAGTACTTC
CASSYGQVSYEQYF
>-|TRBV12-3/TRBV12-4|TRBJ2-5|-
TGTGCCAGCAGTTTTCGCGGGGAAGAGACCCAGTACTTC
CASSFRGEETQYF
>TRBD1|TRBV10-1|TRBJ2-3|-
TGCGCCAGCAGTGAGAGGAGGTCAGGGGGCGCAGATACGCAGTATTTT
CASSERRSGGADTQYF
>TRBD1|TRBV6-2/TRBV6-3|TRBJ1-6|-
TGTGCCAGCAGCCCCGGGACAGAGAATTCACCCCTCCACTTT
CASSPGTENSPLHF